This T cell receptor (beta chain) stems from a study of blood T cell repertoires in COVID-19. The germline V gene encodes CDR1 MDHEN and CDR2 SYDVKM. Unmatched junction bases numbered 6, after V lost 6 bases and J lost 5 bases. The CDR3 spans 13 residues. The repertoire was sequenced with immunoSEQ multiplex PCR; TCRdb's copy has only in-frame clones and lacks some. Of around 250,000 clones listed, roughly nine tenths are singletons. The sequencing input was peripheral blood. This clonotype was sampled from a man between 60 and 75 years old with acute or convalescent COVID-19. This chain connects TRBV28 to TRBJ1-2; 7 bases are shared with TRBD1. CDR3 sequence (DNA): TGTGCCAGCAGCGTACGACAGGGATATGGCTACACCTTC. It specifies CASSVRQGYGYTF.